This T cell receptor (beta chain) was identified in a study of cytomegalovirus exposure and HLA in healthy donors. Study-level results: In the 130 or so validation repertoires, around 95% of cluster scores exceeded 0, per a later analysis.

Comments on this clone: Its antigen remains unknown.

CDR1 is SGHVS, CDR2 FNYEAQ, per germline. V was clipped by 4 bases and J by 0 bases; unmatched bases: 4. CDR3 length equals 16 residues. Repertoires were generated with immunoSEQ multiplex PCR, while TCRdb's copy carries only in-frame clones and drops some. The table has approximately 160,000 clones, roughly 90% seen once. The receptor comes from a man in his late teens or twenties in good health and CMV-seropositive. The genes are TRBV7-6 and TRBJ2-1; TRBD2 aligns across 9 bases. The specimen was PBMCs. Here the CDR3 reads CASSYFSGSSYNEQFF. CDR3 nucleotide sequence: TGTGCCAGCAGCTACTTTAGCGGGAGCTCCTACAATGAGCAGTTCTTC.